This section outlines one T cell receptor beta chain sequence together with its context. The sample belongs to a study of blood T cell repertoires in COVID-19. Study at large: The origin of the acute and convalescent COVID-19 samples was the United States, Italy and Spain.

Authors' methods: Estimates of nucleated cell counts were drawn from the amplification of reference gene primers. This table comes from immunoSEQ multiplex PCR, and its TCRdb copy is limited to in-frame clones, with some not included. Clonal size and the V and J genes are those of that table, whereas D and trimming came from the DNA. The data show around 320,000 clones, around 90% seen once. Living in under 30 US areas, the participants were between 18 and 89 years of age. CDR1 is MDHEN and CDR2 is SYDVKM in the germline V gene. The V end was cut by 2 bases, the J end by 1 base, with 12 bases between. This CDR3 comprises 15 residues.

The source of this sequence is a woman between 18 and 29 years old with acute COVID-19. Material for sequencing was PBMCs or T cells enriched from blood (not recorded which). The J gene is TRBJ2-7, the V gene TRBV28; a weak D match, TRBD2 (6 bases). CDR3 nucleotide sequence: TGTGCCAGCAGTTTAGGGTCAAGCGGGTCCTACGAGCAGTACTTC. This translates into CASSLGSSGSYEQYF.